This T cell receptor (beta chain) was captured in a study of blood T cell repertoires in COVID-19. Whole-study context: There were acute and convalescent COVID-19 samples, and they came from the United States, Italy and Spain.

Looked up from germline, CDR1 is MNHEY and CDR2 is SMNVEV (reference sequence). V lost 4 bases and J 0 bases, leaving 14 bases between the germline ends. The CDR3 consists of 16 residues. Per the authors' pipeline: Estimated nucleated cell counts came from reference gene primer amplification. Sequencing used immunoSEQ multiplex PCR; TCRdb keeps in-frame clones, though not all of them. For V, J and clone size, that table is used; D and trimming come from the DNA. This sample has tens of thousands of clones; approximately 85% occur once, and the top ten carry 15% to 20%. Sequences were obtained from peripheral blood. V gene TRBV27 combines with J gene TRBJ2-3; possible D gene TRBD1, 5 bases. This TCR came from a human donor in a cohort sampled during active COVID-19. The CDR3 loop is CASSSTWTRSTDTQYF. DNA for the CDR3: TGTGCCAGCAGTTCGACCTGGACACGAAGCACAGATACGCAGTATTTT.